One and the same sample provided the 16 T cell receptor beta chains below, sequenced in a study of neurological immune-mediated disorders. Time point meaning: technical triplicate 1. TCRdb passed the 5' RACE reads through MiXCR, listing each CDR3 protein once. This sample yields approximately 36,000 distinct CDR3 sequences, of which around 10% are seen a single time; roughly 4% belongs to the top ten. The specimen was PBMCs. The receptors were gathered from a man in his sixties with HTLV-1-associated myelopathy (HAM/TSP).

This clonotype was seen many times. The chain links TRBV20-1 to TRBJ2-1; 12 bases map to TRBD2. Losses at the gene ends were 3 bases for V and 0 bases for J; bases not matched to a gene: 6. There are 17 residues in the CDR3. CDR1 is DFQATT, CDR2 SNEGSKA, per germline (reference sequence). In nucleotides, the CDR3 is TGCAGTGCTAGCTCGACTAGCGGGAGTCCCTCCTACAATGAGCAGTTCTTC. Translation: CSASSTSGSPSYNEQFF.

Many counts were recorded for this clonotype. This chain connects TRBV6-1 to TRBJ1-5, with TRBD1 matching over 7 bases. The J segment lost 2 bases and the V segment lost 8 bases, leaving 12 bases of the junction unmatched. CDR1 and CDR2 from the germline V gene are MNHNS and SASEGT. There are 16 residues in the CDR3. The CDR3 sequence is CASSLQGGVGNQPQHF. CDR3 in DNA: TGTGCCAGCTCGCTTCAGGGGGGGGTAGGCAATCAGCCCCAGCATTTT.

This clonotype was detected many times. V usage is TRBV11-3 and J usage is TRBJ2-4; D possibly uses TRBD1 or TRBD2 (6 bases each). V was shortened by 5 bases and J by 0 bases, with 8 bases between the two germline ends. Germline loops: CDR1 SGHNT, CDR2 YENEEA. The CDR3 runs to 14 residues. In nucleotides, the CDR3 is TGTGCCAGCAGCGGGGGGCTAGCCAAAAACATTCAGTACTTC. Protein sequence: CASSGGLAKNIQYF. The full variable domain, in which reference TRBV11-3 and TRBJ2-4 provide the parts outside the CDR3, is EAGVVQSPRYKIIEKKQPVAFWCNPISGHNTLYWYLQNLGQGPELLIRYENEEAVDDSQLPKDRFSAERLKGVDSTLKIQPAELGDSAVYLCASSGGLAKNIQYFGAGTRLSVL.

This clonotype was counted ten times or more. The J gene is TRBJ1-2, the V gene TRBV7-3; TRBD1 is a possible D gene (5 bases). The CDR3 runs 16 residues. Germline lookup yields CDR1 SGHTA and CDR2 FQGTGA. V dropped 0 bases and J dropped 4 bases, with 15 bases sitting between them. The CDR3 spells CASSLTGTDAGYGYTF. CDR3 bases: TGTGCCAGCAGCTTAACAGGGACGGATGCCGGCTATGGCTACACCTTC.

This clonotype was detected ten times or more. Here the CDR3 reads CASSDLYEQYF. In DNA form, the CDR3 reads TGTGCCAGCAGTGACCTTTACGAGCAGTACTTC. The chain employs TRBV6-5 and TRBJ2-7, with D unclear. With 5 bases removed from V and 4 bases from J, the gap between germline ends came to 6 bases. CDR3 length equals 11 residues. Per the germline V gene, CDR1 is MNHEY and CDR2 is SVGAGI.

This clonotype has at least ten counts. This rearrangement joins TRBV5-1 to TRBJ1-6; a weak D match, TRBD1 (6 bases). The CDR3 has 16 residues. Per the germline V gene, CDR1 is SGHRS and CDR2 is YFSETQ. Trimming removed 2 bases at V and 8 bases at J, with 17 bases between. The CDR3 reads CASSLSTGGQDSPLHF. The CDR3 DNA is TGCGCCAGCAGCTTATCAACTGGGGGGCAGGATTCACCCCTCCACTTT.

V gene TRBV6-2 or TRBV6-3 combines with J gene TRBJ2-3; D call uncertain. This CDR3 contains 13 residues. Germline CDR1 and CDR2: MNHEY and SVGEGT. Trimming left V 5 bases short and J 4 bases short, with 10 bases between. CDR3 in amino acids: CASSPRLSDTQYF. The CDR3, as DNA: TGTGCCAGCAGTCCCCGACTTTCAGATACGCAGTATTTT.

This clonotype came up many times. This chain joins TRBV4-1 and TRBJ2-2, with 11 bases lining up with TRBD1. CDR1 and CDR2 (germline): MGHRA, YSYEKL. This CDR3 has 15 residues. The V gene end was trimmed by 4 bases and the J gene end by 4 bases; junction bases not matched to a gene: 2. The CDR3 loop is CASSRGQGATGELFF. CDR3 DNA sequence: TGCGCCAGCAGCCGAGGACAGGGGGCCACCGGGGAGCTGTTTTTT.

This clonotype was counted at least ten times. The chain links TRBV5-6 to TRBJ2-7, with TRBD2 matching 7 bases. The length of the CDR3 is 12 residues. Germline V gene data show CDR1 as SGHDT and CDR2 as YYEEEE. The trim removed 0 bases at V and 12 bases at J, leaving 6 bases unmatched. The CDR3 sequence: CASSLDPGGWYF. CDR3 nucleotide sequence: TGTGCCAGCAGCTTGGATCCGGGAGGTTGGTACTTC.

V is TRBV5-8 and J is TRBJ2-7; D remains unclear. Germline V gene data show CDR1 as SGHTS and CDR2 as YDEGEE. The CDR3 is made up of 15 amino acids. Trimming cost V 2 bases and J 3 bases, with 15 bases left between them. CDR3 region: CASSFSGLSNYEQYF. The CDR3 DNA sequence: TGTGCCAGCAGCTTTTCTGGGCTGTCGAACTACGAGCAGTACTTC.

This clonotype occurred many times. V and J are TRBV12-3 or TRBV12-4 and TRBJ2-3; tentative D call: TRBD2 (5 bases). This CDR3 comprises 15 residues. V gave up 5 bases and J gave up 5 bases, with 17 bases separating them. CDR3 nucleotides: TGTGCCAGCAGTCTCTCTGCGGGCCGGATAGATACGCAGTATTTT. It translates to CASSLSAGRIDTQYF.

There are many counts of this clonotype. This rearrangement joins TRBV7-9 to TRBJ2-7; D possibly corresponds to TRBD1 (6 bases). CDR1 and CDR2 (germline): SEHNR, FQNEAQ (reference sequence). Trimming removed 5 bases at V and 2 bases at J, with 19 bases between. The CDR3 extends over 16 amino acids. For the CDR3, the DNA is TGTGCCAGCAGCCCCTTTGACCGGGACAACGCCTACGAGCAGTACTTC. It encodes CASSPFDRDNAYEQYF.

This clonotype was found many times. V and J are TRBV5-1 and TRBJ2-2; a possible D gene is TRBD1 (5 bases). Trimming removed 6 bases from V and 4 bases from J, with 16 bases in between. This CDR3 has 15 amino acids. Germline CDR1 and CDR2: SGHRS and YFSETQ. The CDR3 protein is CASTPDRYPTGELFF. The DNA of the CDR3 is TGCGCCAGCACCCCAGACAGATACCCCACCGGGGAGCTGTTTTTT. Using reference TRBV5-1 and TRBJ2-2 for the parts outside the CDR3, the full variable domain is KAGVTQTPRYLIKTRGQQVTLSCSPISGHRSVSWYQQTPGQGLQFLFEYFSETQRNKGNFPGRFSGRQFSNSRSEMNVSTLELGDSALYLCASTPDRYPTGELFFGEGSRLTVL.

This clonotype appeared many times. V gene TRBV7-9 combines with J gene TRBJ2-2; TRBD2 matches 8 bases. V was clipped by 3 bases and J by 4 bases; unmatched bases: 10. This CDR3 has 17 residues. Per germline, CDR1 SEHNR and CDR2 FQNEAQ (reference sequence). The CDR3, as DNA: TGTGCCAGCAGCTTCCCAGAAGCGGGAGTGGGCACCGGGGAGCTGTTTTTT. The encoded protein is CASSFPEAGVGTGELFF.

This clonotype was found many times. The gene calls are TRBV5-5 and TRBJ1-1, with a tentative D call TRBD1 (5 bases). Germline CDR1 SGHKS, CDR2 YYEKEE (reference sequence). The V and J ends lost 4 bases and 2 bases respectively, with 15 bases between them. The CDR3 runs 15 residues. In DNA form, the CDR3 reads TGTGCCAGCAGCCGAACGGGACCCCCTAACACTGAAGCTTTCTTT. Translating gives CASSRTGPPNTEAFF.

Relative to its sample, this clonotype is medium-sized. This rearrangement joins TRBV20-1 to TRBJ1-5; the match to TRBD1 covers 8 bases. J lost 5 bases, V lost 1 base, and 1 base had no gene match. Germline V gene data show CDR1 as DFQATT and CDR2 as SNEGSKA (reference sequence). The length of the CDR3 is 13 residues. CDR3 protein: CSARVQGDQPQHF. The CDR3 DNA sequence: TGCAGTGCTAGAGTACAGGGGGATCAGCCCCAGCATTTT.